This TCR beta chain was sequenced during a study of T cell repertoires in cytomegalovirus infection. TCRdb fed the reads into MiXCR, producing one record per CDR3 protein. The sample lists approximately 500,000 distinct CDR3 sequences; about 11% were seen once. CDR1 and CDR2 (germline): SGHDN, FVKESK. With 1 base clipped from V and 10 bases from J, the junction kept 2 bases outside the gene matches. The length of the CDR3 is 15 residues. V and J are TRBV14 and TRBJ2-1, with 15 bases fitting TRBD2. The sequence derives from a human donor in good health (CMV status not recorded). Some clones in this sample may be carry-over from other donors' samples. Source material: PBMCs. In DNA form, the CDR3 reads TGTGCCAGCAGCCAAGTAGGACTAGCGGGAGGGGAGCAGTTCTTC. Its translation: CASSQVGLAGGEQFF.